This TCR beta chain was recorded in a study of identical twins. General study points: Surplus twin overlap in beta out-of-frame sequences was less pronounced. Analyses based on zero insertions could be partly confounded by invariant MAIT and iNKT cells.

Germline assignment: CDR1 SQVTM and CDR2 ANQGSEA. The CDR3 length is 11 residues. The V end lost 5 bases, the J end lost 7 bases, and 11 bases lay between the germline ends. TCRdb called the 5' RACE reads again in MiXCR, with one record for every CDR3 protein. The repertoire includes 120,000 to 150,000 distinct CDR3 sequences, 3% to 4% of them detected once, and 8.1% sits in the top ten. This clonotype was counted at least ten times. The antigen is undetermined. The TCR sequence derives from a man aged 18-30 years in good health. The chain is built from TRBV29-1 and TRBJ2-5; D ambiguous. The specimen was memory T cells sorted from blood. The CDR3 coding sequence is TGCAGCGTTCGGTGGCAGACGACCCAGTACTTC. It translates to CSVRWQTTQYF.